The present TCR beta chain was sequenced within a study of beta chain features in type 1 diabetes. Findings of the study overall: Patients with Type 1 diabetes showed moderately but significantly shorter TCRB CDR3s in all four CD4+ subsets.

The sample holds a few counts of this clone. The antigen remains undetermined. Investigators reverse transcribed all isolated RNA, so they sequenced expressed TCRB transcripts. The method was immunoSEQ multiplex PCR; TCRdb's version includes in-frame clones alone and lacks a portion of them. The sample records over 300,000 clones, approximately 9.7% being singletons. V lost 5 bases and J lost 3, with 17 bases in between. Germline V lookup: CDR1 SGHRS, CDR2 YFSETQ. CDR3 length equals 15 residues. The J gene is TRBJ1-1, the V gene TRBV5-1, with D perhaps TRBD1 (5 bases). The source of this sequence is a man aged 30 to 45 with type 1 diabetes. Source material: central memory CD4+ T cells from blood. CDR3 DNA sequence: TGCGCCAGCAGACGGATCCCCGGGGGGGACACTGAAGCTTTCTTT. This encodes CASRRIPGGDTEAFF.